This T cell receptor beta chain was captured in a study of metastatic and nonmetastatic thyroid tumors. Whole-study context: The study looked at repertoires side by side in blood and in tumor or nodule tissue from malignant and benign thyroid patients. Notes on the study in general: It was reportedly found that TCR beta diversity was significantly higher in malignant thyroid tumors than in benign nodules, a difference seen in both blood and tumor samples.

All patients were treatment-naive before thyroid surgery. TCRdb re-clonotyped the PCR reads via MiXCR. Of more than 65,000 clones listed, approximately 15% are singletons. This clone was found many times. Its antigen is still unknown. V was cut by 3 bases and J by 1 base, with 9 bases left in between. This CDR3 region has 14 residues. The V and J genes are TRBV12-3 or TRBV12-4 and TRBJ1-1; D remains ambiguous. The sequence was collected from a male donor with papillary thyroid cancer or a benign thyroid nodule (not recorded which). Some clones in this sample may be carry-over from other donors' samples. The sample taken for sequencing was blood. The DNA of the CDR3 is TGTGCCAGCAGTTTGGGAGCAGAGAACACTGAAGCTTTCTTT. Amino acid sequence: CASSLGAENTEAFF.